This T cell receptor beta chain was retrieved from a study of blood T cell repertoires in COVID-19. TCRdb keeps only in-frame clones here, not all; method: immunoSEQ multiplex PCR. The table lists 80,000 to 95,000 clones, about 75% of them singletons. The CDR3 covers 12 residues. Trimming stripped 4 bases from V and 5 bases from J, with 6 bases between. Germline V lookup: CDR1 LGHDT, CDR2 YNNKEL (reference sequence). This chain links TRBV3-1 (or the pseudogene TRBV3-2) with TRBJ2-4; unclear D gene. Material for sequencing was peripheral blood. The receptor comes from a woman of 80 years or more with acute or convalescent COVID-19. The CDR3 region has the DNA TGTGCCAGCAGCCCAGGTGAAAACATTCAGTACTTC. Protein product: CASSPGENIQYF.